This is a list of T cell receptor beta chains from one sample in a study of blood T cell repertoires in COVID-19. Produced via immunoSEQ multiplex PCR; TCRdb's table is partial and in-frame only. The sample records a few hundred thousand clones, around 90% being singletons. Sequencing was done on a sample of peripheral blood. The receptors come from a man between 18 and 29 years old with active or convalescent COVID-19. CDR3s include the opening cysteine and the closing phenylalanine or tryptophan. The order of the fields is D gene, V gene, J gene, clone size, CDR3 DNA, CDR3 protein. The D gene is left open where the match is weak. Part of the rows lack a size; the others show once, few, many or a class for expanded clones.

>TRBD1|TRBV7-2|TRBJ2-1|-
TGTGCCAGCAGCTTAGACGGGACAGGGTCCTACAATGAGCAGTTCTTC
CASSLDGTGSYNEQFF
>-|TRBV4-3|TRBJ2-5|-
TGCGCCAGCAGCCAAGGAAATAGGGGGGAGACCCAGTACTTC
CASSQGNRGETQYF
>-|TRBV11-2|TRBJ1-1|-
TGTGCCAGCAGCCCTAGTTTTACGGGGAGCACTGAAGCTTTCTTT
CASSPSFTGSTEAFF
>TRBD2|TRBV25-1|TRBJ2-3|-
TGTGCCAGCAGTGAATCCCCGGGAGGGCCCGGGAGCACAGATACGCAGTATTTT
CASSESPGGPGSTDTQYF
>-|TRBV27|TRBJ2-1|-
TGTGCCAGCAGTCCCATCTCCTGGCCTGAATACAATGAGCAGTTCTTC
CASSPISWPEYNEQFF
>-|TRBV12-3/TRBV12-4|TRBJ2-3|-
TGTGCCAGCAGCCCATCCGGAGATACGCAGTATTTT
CASSPSGDTQYF
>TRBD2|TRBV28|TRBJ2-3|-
TGTGCCAGCAGTTCCGCAAGTAGCGGGAGGATGACAGATACGCAGTATTTT
CASSSASSGRMTDTQYF
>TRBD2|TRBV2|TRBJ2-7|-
TGTGCCAGCAGTGAAGTGGGGGAGGGCTTGGACGAGCAGTACTTC
CASSEVGEGLDEQYF
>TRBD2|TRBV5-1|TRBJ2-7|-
TGCGCCAGCAGCTCCGTCACTAGGGCCTCAGGGACTAGTGCCTTTTTTGTAACCGAGCAGTACTTC
CASSSVTRASGTSAFFVTEQYF
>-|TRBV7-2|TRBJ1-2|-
TGTGCCAGCAGCTTAGCGACAGGAGGACATTATGGCTACACCTTC
CASSLATGGHYGYTF
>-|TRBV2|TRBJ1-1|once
TGTGCCACTTGGGGAGGGACCACTGAAGCTTTCTTT
CATWGGTTEAFF
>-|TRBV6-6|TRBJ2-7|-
TGTGCCAGCAGTTATCAGGGCTCCTACGAGCAGTACTTC
CASSYQGSYEQYF
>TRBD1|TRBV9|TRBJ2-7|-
TGTGCCAGCAGCCCGGGACAGGGGGACTACGAGCAGTACTTC
CASSPGQGDYEQYF
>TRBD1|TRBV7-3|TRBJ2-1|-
TGTGCCAGCAGCTTATTGGGGACAGGGGCCTATGAGCAGTTCTTC
CASSLLGTGAYEQFF
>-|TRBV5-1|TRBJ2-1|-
TGCGCCAGCAGCTCGGTCTTCAGGGGAACCTACAATGAGCAGTTCTTC
CASSSVFRGTYNEQFF
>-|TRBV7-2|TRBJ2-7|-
TGTGCCAGCAGCCTCCTGGGAGTTTCGTCCTACGAGCAGTACTTC
CASSLLGVSSYEQYF
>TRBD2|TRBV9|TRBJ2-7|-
TGTGCCAGCAGCGTAGAAGGCGGGAGTGCGTACGAGCAGTACTTC
CASSVEGGSAYEQYF
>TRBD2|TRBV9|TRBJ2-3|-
TGTGCCAGCAGCGAGGGGACTAGACGTTCAGATACGCAGTATTTT
CASSEGTRRSDTQYF
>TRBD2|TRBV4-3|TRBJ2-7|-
TGCGCCAGCAGCCCCTCATTAGCGGGGGGGCCCTACGAGCAGTACTTC
CASSPSLAGGPYEQYF
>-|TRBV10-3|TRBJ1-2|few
TGTGCCATCACCGAGACACCTAACTATGGCTACACCTTC
CAITETPNYGYTF
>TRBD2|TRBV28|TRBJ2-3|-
TGTGCCAGCAGTTTATCCATGAGAACTAGCGGGAAGTCAACAGATACGCAGTATTTT
CASSLSMRTSGKSTDTQYF
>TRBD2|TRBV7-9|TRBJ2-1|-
TGTGCCAGCAGCCTATTAACTAGCGACAATGAGCAGTTCTTC
CASSLLTSDNEQFF
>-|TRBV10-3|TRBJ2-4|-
TGTGCCATCAGTGAGTCTGGACATCTTAGCTCGGTGGCCAAAAACATTCAGTACTTC
CAISESGHLSSVAKNIQYF
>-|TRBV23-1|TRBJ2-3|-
TGCGCCAGCAGTCAACCCAGACTCGGGCGGGGCACAGATACGCAGTATTTT
CASSQPRLGRGTDTQYF
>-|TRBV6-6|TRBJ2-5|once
TGTGCCAGCAGTCCCCTCACAGCCGTACGGGGCCAAGAGACCCAGTACTTC
CASSPLTAVRGQETQYF
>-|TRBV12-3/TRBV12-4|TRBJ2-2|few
TGTGCCAGCAGGGAGCAAGGCACCGGGGAGCTGTTTTTT
CASREQGTGELFF
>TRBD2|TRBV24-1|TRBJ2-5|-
TGTGCCACCAGTATCACGGGGGGGGAGACCCAGTACTTC
CATSITGGETQYF
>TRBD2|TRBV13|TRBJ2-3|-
TGTGCCAGCCGGGGGCGGGGGGCAGATACGCAGTATTTT
CASRGRGADTQYF
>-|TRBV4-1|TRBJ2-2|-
TGCGCCAGCAGCCAAGGGCAGGGTTTTACCGGGGAGCTGTTTTTT
CASSQGQGFTGELFF
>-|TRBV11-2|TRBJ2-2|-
TGTGCCAGCAGCTCCCCCTTCACCGGGGAGCTGTTTTTT
CASSSPFTGELFF
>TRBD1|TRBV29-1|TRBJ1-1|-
TGCAGCGTCGGGACAGATCTTGAAGCTTTCTTT
CSVGTDLEAFF
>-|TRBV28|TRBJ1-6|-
TGTGCCAGCATTTCCGGGGCGGGAGGGGGGTCACCCCTCCACTTT
CASISGAGGGSPLHF
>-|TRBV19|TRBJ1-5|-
TGTGCCAGTAGTATGCAGGGTGCGGTGGGCAATCAGCCCCAGCATTTT
CASSMQGAVGNQPQHF
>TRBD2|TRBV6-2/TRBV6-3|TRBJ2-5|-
TGTGCCAGCAGTTACCCCGAAGCGGGGGTCCAAGAGACCCAGTACTTC
CASSYPEAGVQETQYF
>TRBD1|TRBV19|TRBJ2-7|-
TGTGCCAGTAGTACAAGGGACAGGACCTACGAGCAGTACTTC
CASSTRDRTYEQYF
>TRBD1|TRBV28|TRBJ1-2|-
TGTGCCAATCACGACAGGGTGTATGGCTACACCTTC
CANHDRVYGYTF
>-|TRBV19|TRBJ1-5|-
TGTGCCAGTAGCGACACGGAAAATCAGCCCCAGCATTTT
CASSDTENQPQHF
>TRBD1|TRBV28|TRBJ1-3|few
TGTGCCAGCAGCATACAAGGGACAGGCCGCGGCACCATATATTTT
CASSIQGTGRGTIYF
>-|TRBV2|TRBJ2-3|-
TGTGCCAGCAGTGGGGCCAGGGGCACAGATACGCAGTATTTT
CASSGARGTDTQYF
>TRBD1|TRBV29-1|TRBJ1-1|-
TGCAGCGTTGAATTTGGGACAGTGAACACTGAAGCTTTCTTT
CSVEFGTVNTEAFF
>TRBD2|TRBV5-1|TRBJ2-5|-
TGCGCCAGCAGCACTGGACTAGCGGGGCGCCGGGAGACCCAGTACTTC
CASSTGLAGRRETQYF
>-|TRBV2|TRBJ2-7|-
TGTGCCAGCGGACAAGTCTACGAGCAGTACTTC
CASGQVYEQYF
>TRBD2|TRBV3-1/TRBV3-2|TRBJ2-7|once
TGTGCCAGCAGCCAAGGGCGGGAGGGCTACGAGCAGTACTTC
CASSQGREGYEQYF
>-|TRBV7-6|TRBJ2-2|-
TGTGCCAGCAGCTACCTAACAGCGGTCCCGAACACCGGGGAGCTGTTTTTT
CASSYLTAVPNTGELFF
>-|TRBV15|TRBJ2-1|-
TGTGCCACCAGCAGAGACAGGGCCAATGAGCAGTTCTTC
CATSRDRANEQFF
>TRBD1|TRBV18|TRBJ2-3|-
TGTGCCAGCTCACCAACAGGGGGCGCGGCAGATACGCAGTATTTT
CASSPTGGAADTQYF
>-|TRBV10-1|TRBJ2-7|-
TGCGCCAGCAGTGCGGGGGTGTCCACCTACGAGCAGTACTTC
CASSAGVSTYEQYF
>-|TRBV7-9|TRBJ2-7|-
TGTGCCAGCAGCTTGGGGCAGGTCGGCTACGAGCAGTACTTC
CASSLGQVGYEQYF
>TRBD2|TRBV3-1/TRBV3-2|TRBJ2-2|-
TGTGCCAGCAGCCCCCGTTTAGCGGGCCGGAGCGGGGAGCTGTTTTTT
CASSPRLAGRSGELFF
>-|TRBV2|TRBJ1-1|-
TGTGCCAGCGACGACAGCATGAACACTGAAGCTTTCTTT
CASDDSMNTEAFF
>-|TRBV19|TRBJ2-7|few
TGTGCCAGTAGTAACCTCTTCGGGAGCTGGTACGAGCAGTACTTC
CASSNLFGSWYEQYF
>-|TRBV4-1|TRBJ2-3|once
TGCGCCAGCCGGAGGTCGTCTCGAAGTGAAGTGGCGCAGTATTTT
CASRRSSRSEVAQYF
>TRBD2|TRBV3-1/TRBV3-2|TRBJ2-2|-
TGTGCCAGCAGCCAAGCTCGACTAGCGGGAGAGGGGGGCACCGGGGAGCTGTTTTTT
CASSQARLAGEGGTGELFF
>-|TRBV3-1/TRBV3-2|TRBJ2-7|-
TGTGCCAGCAGCCAAGTGACTCAGGGCTACGAGCAGTACTTC
CASSQVTQGYEQYF
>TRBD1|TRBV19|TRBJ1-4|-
TGTGCCAGTAGTGCCTCCGGGACAGGGTATGCAACTAATGAAAAACTGTTTTTT
CASSASGTGYATNEKLFF
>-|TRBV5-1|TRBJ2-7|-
TGCGCCAGCAGCTTGGCCTCTGGTGCAGGAAACTACGAGCAGTACTTC
CASSLASGAGNYEQYF
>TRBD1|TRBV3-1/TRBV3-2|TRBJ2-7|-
TGTGCCAGCAGCCAAAAGAAGGGGACAGGGGTATACGAGCAGTACTTC
CASSQKKGTGVYEQYF
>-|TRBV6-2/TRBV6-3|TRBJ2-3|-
TGTGCCAGCACCCCCAGCGAAGATACGCAGTATTTT
CASTPSEDTQYF
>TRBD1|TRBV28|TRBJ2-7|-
TGTGCCAGCAGGGGACAGGCAATCTACGAGCAGTACTTC
CASRGQAIYEQYF